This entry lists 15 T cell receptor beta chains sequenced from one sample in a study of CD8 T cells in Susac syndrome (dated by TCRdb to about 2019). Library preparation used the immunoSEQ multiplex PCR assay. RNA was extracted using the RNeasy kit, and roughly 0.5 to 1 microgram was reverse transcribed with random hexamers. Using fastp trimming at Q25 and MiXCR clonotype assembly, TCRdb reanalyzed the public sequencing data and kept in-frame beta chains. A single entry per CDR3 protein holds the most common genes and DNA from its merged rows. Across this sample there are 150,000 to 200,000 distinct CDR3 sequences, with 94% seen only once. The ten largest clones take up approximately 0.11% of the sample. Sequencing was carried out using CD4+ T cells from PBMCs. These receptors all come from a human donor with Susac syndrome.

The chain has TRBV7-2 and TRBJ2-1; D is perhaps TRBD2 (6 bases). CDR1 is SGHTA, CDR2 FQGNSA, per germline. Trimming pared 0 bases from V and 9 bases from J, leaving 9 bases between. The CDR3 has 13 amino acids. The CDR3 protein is CASSLARGSEQFF. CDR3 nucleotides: TGTGCCAGCAGCTTAGCGCGGGGCAGTGAGCAGTTCTTC.

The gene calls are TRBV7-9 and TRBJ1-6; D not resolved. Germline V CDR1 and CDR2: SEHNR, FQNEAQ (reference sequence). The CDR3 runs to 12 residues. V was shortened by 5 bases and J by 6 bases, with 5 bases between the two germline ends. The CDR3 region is CASSLVNSPLHF. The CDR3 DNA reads TGTGCCAGCAGCCTTGTTAATTCACCCCTCCACTTT.

CDR3 DNA sequence: TGTGCCAGCAGCCAGTTGGATGGCTACACCTTC. Its translation is CASSQLDGYTF. The genes are TRBV3-1 and TRBJ1-2; D not certain. Trimming cost V 3 bases and J 6 bases, with 5 bases left between them. Germline CDR1 reads LGHDT; CDR2 reads YNNKEL (reference sequence). This CDR3 has 11 amino acids.

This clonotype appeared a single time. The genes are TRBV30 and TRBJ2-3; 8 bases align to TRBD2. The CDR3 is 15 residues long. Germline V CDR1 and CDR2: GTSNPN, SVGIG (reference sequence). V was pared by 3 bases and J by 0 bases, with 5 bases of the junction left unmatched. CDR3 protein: CAWRLAGISTDTQYF. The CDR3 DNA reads TGTGCCTGGAGATTAGCGGGGATTAGCACAGATACGCAGTATTTT.

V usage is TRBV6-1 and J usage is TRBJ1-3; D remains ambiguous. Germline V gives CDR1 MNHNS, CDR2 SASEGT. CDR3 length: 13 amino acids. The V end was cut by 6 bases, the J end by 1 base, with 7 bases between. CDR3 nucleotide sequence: TGTGCCAGCAGGGGCGAATCTGGAAACACCATATATTTT. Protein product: CASRGESGNTIYF.

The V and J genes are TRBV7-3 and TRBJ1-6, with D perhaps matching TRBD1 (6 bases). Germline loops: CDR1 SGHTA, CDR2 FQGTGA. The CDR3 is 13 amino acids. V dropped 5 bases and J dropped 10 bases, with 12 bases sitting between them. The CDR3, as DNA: TGTGCCAGCAGCCCTAAAGGGGGGTCACCCCTCCACTTT. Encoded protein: CASSPKGGSPLHF.

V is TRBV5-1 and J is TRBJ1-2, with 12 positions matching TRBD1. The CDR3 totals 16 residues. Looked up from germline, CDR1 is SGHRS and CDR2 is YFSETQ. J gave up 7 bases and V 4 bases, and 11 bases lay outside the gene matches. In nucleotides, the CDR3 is TGCGCCAGCAGCAGCAACCCGGGACAGGGGGCTGGTGGCTACACCTTC. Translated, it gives CASSSNPGQGAGGYTF.

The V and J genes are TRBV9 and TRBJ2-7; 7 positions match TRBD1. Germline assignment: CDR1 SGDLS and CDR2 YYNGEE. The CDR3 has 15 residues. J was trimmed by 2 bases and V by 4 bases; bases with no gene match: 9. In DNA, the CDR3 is TGTGCCAGCAGCCCTTCGTCGACAGGGACCTACGAGCAGTACTTC. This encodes CASSPSSTGTYEQYF.

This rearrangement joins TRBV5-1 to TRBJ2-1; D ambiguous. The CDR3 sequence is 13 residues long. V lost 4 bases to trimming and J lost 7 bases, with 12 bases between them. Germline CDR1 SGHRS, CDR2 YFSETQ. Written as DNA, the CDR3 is TGCGCCAGCAGCCCTAGGGCGCGAAATGAGCAGTTCTTC. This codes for CASSPRARNEQFF.

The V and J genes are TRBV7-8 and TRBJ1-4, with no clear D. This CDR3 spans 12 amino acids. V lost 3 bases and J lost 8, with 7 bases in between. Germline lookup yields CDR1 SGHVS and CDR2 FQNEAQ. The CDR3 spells CASSLTGEKLFF. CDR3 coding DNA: TGTGCCAGCAGCTTGACCGGCGAAAAACTGTTTTTT.

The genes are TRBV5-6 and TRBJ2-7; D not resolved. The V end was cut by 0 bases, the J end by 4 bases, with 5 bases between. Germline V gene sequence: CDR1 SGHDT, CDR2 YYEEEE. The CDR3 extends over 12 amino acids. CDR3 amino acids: CASSLGEYEQYF. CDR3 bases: TGTGCCAGCAGCTTGGGCGAATACGAGCAGTACTTC.

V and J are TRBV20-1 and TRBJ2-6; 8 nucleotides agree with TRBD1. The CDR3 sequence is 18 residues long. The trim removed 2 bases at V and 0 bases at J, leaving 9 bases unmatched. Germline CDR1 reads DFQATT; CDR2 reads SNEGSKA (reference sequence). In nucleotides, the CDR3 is TGCAGTGCTAGACCCTCGACAGGGGCCAGCTCTGGGGCCAACGTCCTGACTTTC. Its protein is CSARPSTGASSGANVLTF.

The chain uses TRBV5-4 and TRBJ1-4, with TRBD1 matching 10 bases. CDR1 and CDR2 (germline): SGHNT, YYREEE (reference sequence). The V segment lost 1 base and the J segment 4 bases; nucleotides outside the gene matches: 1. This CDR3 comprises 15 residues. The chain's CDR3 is CASSLRDRGNEKLFF. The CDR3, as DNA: TGTGCCAGCAGCTTGCGGGACAGGGGTAATGAAAAACTGTTTTTT.

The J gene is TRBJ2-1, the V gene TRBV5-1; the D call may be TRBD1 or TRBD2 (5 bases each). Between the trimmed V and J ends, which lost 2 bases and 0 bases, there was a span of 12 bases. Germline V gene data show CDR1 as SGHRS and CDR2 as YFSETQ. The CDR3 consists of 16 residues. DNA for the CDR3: TGCGCCAGCAGCTTAGGGACCACTTACTCCTACAATGAGCAGTTCTTC. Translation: CASSLGTTYSYNEQFF.

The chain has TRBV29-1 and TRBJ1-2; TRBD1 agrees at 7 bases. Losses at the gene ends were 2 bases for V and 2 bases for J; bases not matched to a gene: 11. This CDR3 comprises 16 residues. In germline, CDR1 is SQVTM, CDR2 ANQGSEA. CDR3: CSVETPGDRANYGYTF. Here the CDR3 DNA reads TGCAGCGTTGAAACACCCGGAGACAGGGCAAACTATGGCTACACCTTC.